This T cell receptor beta chain is drawn from a study of tumor T cells in aggressive B-cell lymphoma (TCRdb year 2017). Of note for this clone: Its recognized antigen is unknown. Base qualities are missing; no much larger clone stands one base away.

CDR1 MNHEY and CDR2 SVGAGI were looked up in the germline V gene. Its CDR3 holds 13 amino acids, cysteine through phenylalanine. Only CDR3 DNA remains: 39 bases, in frame from the first base. For this chain, trimming is 8 bases at the V end and 5 bases at the J end, and the number of junction bases without a gene match is 9. The library was generated by the immunoSEQ multiplex PCR assay. This is the immuneACCESS table as TCRdb keeps it, with only in-frame sequences that have V and J called. A part of the clones is gone; compared with another copy, unresolved V genes explain less than half, and the rest is unexplained. The sample records about 1,800 clones, approximately 90% of which are singletons. The ten most abundant clones make up under 12% of the sample.

The chain uses TRBV6-5 and TRBJ2-7, with TRBD1 identical over 7 junction bases. The TCR sequence derives from an adult with diffuse large B cell lymphoma. Sequences were obtained from tumor tissue. Read as DNA, the sequence is TGTGCCAGCTGGACAGGATACTTGAACGAGCAGTACTTC. Translated, it gives CASWTGYLNEQYF.